The rows below give T cell receptor beta chains drawn from one sample of a study of STAT5B mutations in CD4+ large granular lymphocyte leukemia. Data came from immunoSEQ multiplex PCR; TCRdb stores just in-frame clones and leaves some out. Altogether around 35,000 clones are present, around 67% being singletons, with the ten largest covering 1.5% to 2%. The sequencing sample was made of CD4+ T cells from blood buffy coats. These receptors came from a human donor in good health. Each CDR3 is given without its conserved first and last residue.

v_gene: TRBV5-1; j_gene: TRBJ1-2; CDR3aa: ASKTGVGYGYT
v_gene: TRBV2; j_gene: TRBJ1-3; CDR3aa: ASSELGQGLGTIY
v_gene: TRBV9; j_gene: TRBJ1-2; CDR3aa: ASSLYRDPNYGYT
v_gene: TRBV6-5; j_gene: TRBJ2-7; CDR3aa: ASSYSRGQATYEQY
v_gene: TRBV7-9; j_gene: TRBJ1-1; CDR3aa: ASSSAPHANTEAF
v_gene: TRBV18; j_gene: TRBJ1-2; CDR3aa: ASSPQSGTEAGYT
v_gene: TRBV5-1; j_gene: TRBJ2-1; CDR3aa: ASSLSAGGDEQF
v_gene: TRBV19; j_gene: TRBJ2-7; CDR3aa: ASRGQASYEQY
v_gene: TRBV6-5; j_gene: TRBJ1-2; CDR3aa: ASSYWDRVSYGYT
v_gene: TRBV4-1; j_gene: TRBJ1-2; CDR3aa: ASSQVPRVSNYGYT
v_gene: TRBV7-2; j_gene: TRBJ1-1; CDR3aa: ASSLALSMNTEAF
v_gene: TRBV2; j_gene: TRBJ1-2; CDR3aa: ASSPRTGDGYT
v_gene: TRBV7-9; j_gene: TRBJ1-1; CDR3aa: ASKGSPGDTEAF
v_gene: TRBV7-3; j_gene: TRBJ2-2; CDR3aa: ASSPRPSGGAPGELF
v_gene: TRBV7-2; j_gene: TRBJ2-3; CDR3aa: ASSLEVGDTQY
v_gene: TRBV15; j_gene: TRBJ1-5; CDR3aa: ATSRRTGTGASSIQPQH
v_gene: TRBV4-3; j_gene: TRBJ2-5; CDR3aa: ASSQERAGGGQTQY
v_gene: TRBV6-6; j_gene: TRBJ2-5; CDR3aa: ASSYVTGRRGETQY
v_gene: TRBV6-1; j_gene: TRBJ1-3; CDR3aa: ASYRPSSGNTIY
v_gene: TRBV11-3; j_gene: TRBJ1-3; CDR3aa: ASSLESSGNTIY
v_gene: TRBV7-2; j_gene: TRBJ1-3; CDR3aa: ASSPRRGNTIY
v_gene: TRBV27; j_gene: TRBJ2-7; CDR3aa: ASSSTGLVVEQY
v_gene: TRBV10-1; j_gene: TRBJ2-5; CDR3aa: ASRRQGLQETQY
v_gene: TRBV5-8; j_gene: TRBJ1-1; CDR3aa: ASSRRQGGTEAF
v_gene: TRBV6-1; j_gene: TRBJ2-7; CDR3aa: ASRLDRAVLYEQY
v_gene: TRBV5-1; j_gene: TRBJ2-1; CDR3aa: ASSQGGPDYNEQF
v_gene: TRBV6-1; j_gene: TRBJ2-5; CDR3aa: ASRGRGAGEETQY
v_gene: TRBV21-1; j_gene: TRBJ2-7; CDR3aa: ASKEGTDEQY
v_gene: TRBV18; j_gene: TRBJ1-1; CDR3aa: ASSPDGLHVTGAEAF
v_gene: TRBV9; j_gene: TRBJ1-4; CDR3aa: ASSVGGNNEKLF
v_gene: TRBV18; j_gene: TRBJ1-4; CDR3aa: ASSPRTGSEKLF
v_gene: TRBV7-9; j_gene: TRBJ1-2; CDR3aa: ASSSLTENYGYT
v_gene: TRBV5-5; j_gene: TRBJ2-6; CDR3aa: ASSGGPAGANVLT
v_gene: TRBV2; j_gene: TRBJ1-1; CDR3aa: ASRFDRNTEAF
v_gene: TRBV5-1; j_gene: TRBJ1-1; CDR3aa: ASSFRGVNTEAF
v_gene: TRBV6-5; j_gene: TRBJ1-1; CDR3aa: ASSYSQGPAF
v_gene: TRBV10-2; j_gene: TRBJ2-5; CDR3aa: ATVYTGPMGETQY
v_gene: TRBV4-1; j_gene: TRBJ1-3; CDR3aa: ASSQPGAAGNTIY
v_gene: TRBV5-4; j_gene: TRBJ2-3; CDR3aa: ASSLGTPTSTDTQY
v_gene: TRBV7-9; j_gene: TRBJ2-1; CDR3aa: ASSSGLADNEQF
v_gene: TRBV29-1; j_gene: TRBJ1-1; CDR3aa: SVDRENTEAF
v_gene: TRBV28; j_gene: TRBJ1-5; CDR3aa: ASSLGGNNQPQH
v_gene: TRBV5-1; j_gene: TRBJ1-2; CDR3aa: ASSYSGTGDGYT
v_gene: TRBV5-6; j_gene: TRBJ2-3; CDR3aa: ASSLRGGFGTQY
v_gene: TRBV7-3; j_gene: TRBJ1-4; CDR3aa: ASAPGRSTNEKLF